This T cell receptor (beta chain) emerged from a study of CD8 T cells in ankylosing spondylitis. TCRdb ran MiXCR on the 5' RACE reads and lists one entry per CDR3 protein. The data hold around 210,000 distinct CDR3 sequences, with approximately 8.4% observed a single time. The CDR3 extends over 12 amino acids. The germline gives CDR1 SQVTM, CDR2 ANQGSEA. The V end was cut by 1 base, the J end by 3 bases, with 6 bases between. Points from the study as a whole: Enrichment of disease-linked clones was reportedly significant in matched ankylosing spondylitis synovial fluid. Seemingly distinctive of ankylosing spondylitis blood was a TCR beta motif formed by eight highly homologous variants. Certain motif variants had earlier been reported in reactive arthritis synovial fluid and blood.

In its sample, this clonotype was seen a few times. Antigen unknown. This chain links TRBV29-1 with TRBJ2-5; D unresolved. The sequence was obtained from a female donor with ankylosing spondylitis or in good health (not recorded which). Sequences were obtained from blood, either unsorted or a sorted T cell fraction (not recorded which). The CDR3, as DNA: TGCAGCGTTGAAGGGGTAGAAGAGACCCAGTACTTC. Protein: CSVEGVEETQYF. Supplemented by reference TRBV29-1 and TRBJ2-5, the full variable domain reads SAVISQKPSRDICQRGTSLTIQCQVDSQVTMMFWYRQQPGQSLTLIATANQGSEATYESGFVIDKFPISRPNLTFSTLTVSNMSPEDSSIYLCSVEGVEETQYFGPGTRLLVL.